This T cell receptor beta chain was sequenced during a study of beta chain features in type 1 diabetes. Study results and limitations: For Type 1 diabetes patients, all four CD4+ subsets carried TCRB CDR3s that were moderately but significantly shorter.

CDR1 and CDR2 (germline): MNHEY, SMNVEV (reference sequence). V was shortened by 3 bases and J by 8 bases, with 11 bases between the two germline ends. The CDR3 contains 13 residues. Investigators reverse transcribed all isolated RNA, so they sequenced expressed TCRB transcripts. The data were produced by immunoSEQ multiplex PCR, yet TCRdb's version contains in-frame clones alone and is incomplete. The sample yields 120,000 or so clones, around 16% seen once. This clone was counted only a few times. Its antigen is unknown. The sequencing sample was made of central memory CD4+ T cells from blood. The rearrangement joins TRBV27 to TRBJ2-4; D possibly matches TRBD1 or TRBD2 (5 bases each). This receptor was obtained from a man aged 18 to 29 with type 1 diabetes. The CDR3 DNA reads TGTGCCAGCAGTTTGCGGGTCAGGGACATTCAGTACTTC. Encoded protein: CASSLRVRDIQYF.